These 17 T cell receptor beta chains came from one sample sequenced in a study of glioma-infiltrating T cells. Amplification of TCR alpha and beta CDR3 regions from RNA used iRepertoire nested multiplex PCR. One entry per CDR3 protein results from TCRdb running MiXCR on the multiplex PCR reads. The table has around 190,000 distinct CDR3 sequences, over 30% seen once. Sequenced input: glioma tissue, nonneoplastic brain tissue, or PBMCs (not recorded which). These receptor sequences come from a human donor with low-grade glioma or glioblastoma, undergoing nonglioma brain surgery, or in good health (not recorded which).

The chain carries TRBV12-3 or TRBV12-4 and TRBJ2-3; 10 nucleotides agree with TRBD2. The V gene end was trimmed by 4 bases and the J gene end by 0 bases; junction bases not matched to a gene: 1. CDR3 length equals 15 residues. DNA of the CDR3: TGTGCCAGCAGTTCTAGCGGGAGAAGCACAGATACGCAGTATTTT. The encoded protein is CASSSSGRSTDTQYF.

This clonotype was observed at least ten times. The chain couples TRBV2 to TRBJ1-2, with D uncertain. The CDR3 is 14 residues long. CDR1 and CDR2 from the germline V gene are SNHLY and FYNNEI. The ends were cut back, 1 base at V and 5 bases at J, with 11 bases in the middle. CDR3 residues: CASSEVRATYGYTF. The CDR3 bases are TGTGCCAGCAGTGAAGTCCGGGCCACGTATGGCTACACCTTC.

This clonotype was seen only a few times. This may be a read error, as it is one base from a much larger clone. The chain employs TRBV7-2 and TRBJ2-3, with D tentatively TRBD1 (5 bases). The CDR3 runs to 17 residues. From germline, CDR1 is SGHTA and CDR2 FQGNSA. The CDR3 DNA sequence: TGTGCCAGCAGCTTAGTTTTGGTGCAGGGTAGCACAGATACGCCGTATTTT. Translation gives CASSLVLVQGSTDTPYF.

The chain carries TRBV7-2 and TRBJ2-1; 9 positions agree with TRBD2. There are 16 residues in the CDR3. V shed 1 base and J 6 bases; nucleotides not matched to a gene: 7. CDR1 and CDR2 from the germline V gene are SGHTA and FQGNSA. CDR3: CASSLVGGRGGNEQFF. In DNA, the CDR3 is TGTGCCAGCAGCTTAGTAGGCGGGAGGGGGGGCAATGAGCAGTTCTTC. The full variable domain, completed using reference TRBV7-2 and TRBJ2-1, is GAGVSQSPSNKVTEKGKDVELRCDPISGHTALYWYRQSLGQGLEFLIYFQGNSAPDKSGLPSDRFSAERTGGSVSTLTIQRTQQEDSAVYLCASSLVGGRGGNEQFFGPGTRLTVL.

CDR3 bases: TGTGCCAGCAGACACACATTGGCAGCAGATACGCAGTATTTT. This encodes CASRHTLAADTQYF. The genes are TRBV7-2 and TRBJ2-3; D call uncertain. Germline-derived CDR1 and CDR2 are SGHTA and FQGNSA. This CDR3 is 14 amino acids long. V was shortened by 6 bases and J by 4 bases, with 14 bases between the two germline ends. The whole variable domain, filled in from reference TRBV7-2 and TRBJ2-3, reads GAGVSQSPSNKVTEKGKDVELRCDPISGHTALYWYRQSLGQGLEFLIYFQGNSAPDKSGLPSDRFSAERTGGSVSTLTIQRTQQEDSAVYLCASRHTLAADTQYFGPGTRLTVL.

This clonotype appeared many times. This rearrangement joins TRBV7-2 to TRBJ1-5; no reliable D call. The CDR3 totals 12 residues. The V end was cut by 4 bases, the J end by 4 bases, with 5 bases between. CDR1 is SGHTA, CDR2 FQGNSA, per germline. This CDR3 is CASSSMNQPQHF. CDR3 sequence (DNA): TGTGCCAGCAGCTCCATGAATCAGCCCCAGCATTTT.

Notes on this clonotype: A read error is possible here, since a much larger clone lies one base away. Here the CDR3 DNA reads TGTGCCAGAAGCGCCAGTTCCCTATGGATCCCCGGGGAGCTGTTTTTT. Its translation: CARSASSLWIPGELFF. The chain combines TRBV25-1 with TRBJ2-2, with no clear D. There are 16 residues in the CDR3. CDR1 is MGHDK and CDR2 is SYGVNS in the germline V gene. V lost 9 bases, J lost 6 bases, and 23 bases lay in between. Filled out from reference TRBV25-1 and TRBJ2-2, the complete variable domain reads EADIYQTPRYLVIGTGKKITLECSQTMGHDKMYWYQQDPGMELHLIHYSYGVNSTEKGDLSSESTVSRIRTEHFPLTLESARPSHTSQYLCARSASSLWIPGELFFGEGSRLTVL.

In this sample, this clonotype turned up a few times. J is TRBJ2-7 and V is TRBV19; D remains unclear. Trimming stripped 5 bases from V and 5 bases from J, with 16 bases between. Germline loops: CDR1 LNHDA, CDR2 SQIVND (reference sequence). This CDR3 spans 14 amino acids. The CDR3 protein is CASSDGRPADEQYF. The CDR3 DNA follows: TGTGCCAGTAGTGACGGACGGCCGGCAGACGAGCAGTACTTC.

For this clonotype: A much larger clone lies one base from this, so it may be a read error. V and J are TRBV4-1 and TRBJ1-2, with a tentative D call TRBD1 (6 bases). CDR1 is MGHRA, CDR2 YSYEKL, per germline. Deletions cut 4 bases from V and 2 bases from J, with 14 bases between. This CDR3 comprises 15 residues. CDR3 in DNA: TGCGCCAGCAGCCGATGGTCAGGGGTGAACTATGGCTACACCTTC. Amino acid sequence: CASSRWSGVNYGYTF.

This clonotype was seen at least ten times. The V and J genes are TRBV29-1 and TRBJ1-3; D uncertain. The CDR3 runs to 13 residues. V shed 5 bases and J shed 0 bases, with 8 bases lying between them. Germline CDR1 and CDR2: SQVTM and ANQGSEA. The CDR3 sequence is CSVQESSGNTIYF. The CDR3 region has the DNA TGCAGCGTTCAGGAGAGCTCTGGAAACACCATATATTTT.

This clonotype was detected ten times or more. DNA of the CDR3: TGTGCCAGCACTTCGGGAGGGGGGGGCGGGGAGCTGTTTTTT. It yields the protein CASTSGGGGGELFF. This chain uses TRBV6-1 with TRBJ2-2, with 8 bases that match TRBD2. The trim removed 7 bases at V and 7 bases at J, leaving 8 bases unmatched. The germline gives CDR1 MNHNS, CDR2 SASEGT. The CDR3 is made up of 14 amino acids.

This sequence joins TRBV7-2 and TRBJ2-5, with 7 bases that match TRBD1. This CDR3 region has 15 residues. J gave up 2 bases and V 7 bases, and 10 bases lay outside the gene matches. Germline CDR1 SGHTA, CDR2 FQGNSA. The CDR3 protein is CASTPEQGWQETQYF. CDR3 DNA sequence: TGTGCCAGCACCCCCGAACAGGGGTGGCAAGAGACCCAGTACTTC. Combining the CDR3 with reference TRBV7-2 and TRBJ2-5 gives the whole variable domain GAGVSQSPSNKVTEKGKDVELRCDPISGHTALYWYRQSLGQGLEFLIYFQGNSAPDKSGLPSDRFSAERTGGSVSTLTIQRTQQEDSAVYLCASTPEQGWQETQYFGPGTRLLVL.

This clonotype was counted at least ten times. The CDR3 DNA reads TGTGCCAGCAGTTCCACCCAGACGGCCCAGCCCCAGCATTTT. This codes for CASSSTQTAQPQHF. The J gene is TRBJ1-5, the V gene TRBV6-2 or TRBV6-3; the D is unclear. The CDR3 contains 14 residues. Trimming took 4 bases from V and 7 from J, leaving 14 bases between them. CDR1 and CDR2 (germline): MNHEY, SVGEGT.

Comment on this clonotype: Possible read error: a much larger clone is one base away. This chain uses TRBV19 with TRBJ1-5, with D possibly being TRBD1 (6 bases). The ends were cut back, 5 bases at V and 5 bases at J, with 16 bases in the middle. CDR1 and CDR2 (germline): LNHDA, SQIVND (reference sequence). This CDR3 contains 15 residues. CDR3 protein: CASSSTRAGDQPQHF. Written as DNA, the CDR3 is TGTGCCAGTAGTTCAACCCGGGCAGGGGATCAGCCCCAGCATTTT.

This clonotype was seen many times. The rearrangement links TRBV10-3 to TRBJ1-6; no reliable D call. The V and J ends lost 6 bases and 10 bases respectively, with 13 bases between them. This CDR3 comprises 13 residues. Looked up from germline, CDR1 is ENHRY and CDR2 is SYGVKD. In DNA, the CDR3 is TGTGCCATCAGGCCGGAAGATTTGTCACCCCTCCACTTT. This translates into CAIRPEDLSPLHF.

In its sample, this clonotype was seen a few times. The V gene is TRBV5-5, the J gene TRBJ2-7; the match to TRBD1 covers 7 bases. V gave up 4 bases and J gave up 0 bases; unmatched junction bases: 13. This CDR3 contains 17 residues. Germline CDR1 reads SGHKS; CDR2 reads YYEKEE (reference sequence). CDR3 bases: TGTGCCAGCAGCGGGAGTAGATTGGGACAGAGCTCCTACGAGCAGTACTTC. Amino acids: CASSGSRLGQSSYEQYF.

Ten or more counts support this clonotype. The chain employs TRBV5-4 and TRBJ1-1; D is undetermined. V was shortened by 4 bases and J by 0 bases, with 13 bases between the two germline ends. The CDR3 loop spans 15 amino acids. In germline, CDR1 is SGHNT, CDR2 YYREEE (reference sequence). The CDR3 protein is CASSPSRQVNTEAFF. CDR3 DNA sequence: TGTGCCAGCAGCCCAAGTCGGCAAGTGAACACTGAAGCTTTCTTT.